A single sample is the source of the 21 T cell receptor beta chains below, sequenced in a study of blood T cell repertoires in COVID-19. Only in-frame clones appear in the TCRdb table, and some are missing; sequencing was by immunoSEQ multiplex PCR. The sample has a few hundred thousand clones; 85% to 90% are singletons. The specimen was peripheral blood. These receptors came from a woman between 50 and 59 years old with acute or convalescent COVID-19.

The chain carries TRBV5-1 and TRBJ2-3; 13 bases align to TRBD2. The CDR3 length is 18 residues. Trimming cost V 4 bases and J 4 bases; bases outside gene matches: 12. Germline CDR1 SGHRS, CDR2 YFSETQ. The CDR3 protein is CASSPPRGTSGASDTQYF. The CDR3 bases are TGCGCCAGCAGCCCGCCTCGGGGGACTAGCGGGGCCTCAGATACGCAGTATTTT. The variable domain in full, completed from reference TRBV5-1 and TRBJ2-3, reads KAGVTQTPRYLIKTRGQQVTLSCSPISGHRSVSWYQQTPGQGLQFLFEYFSETQRNKGNFPGRFSGRQFSNSRSEMNVSTLELGDSALYLCASSPPRGTSGASDTQYFGPGTRLTVL.

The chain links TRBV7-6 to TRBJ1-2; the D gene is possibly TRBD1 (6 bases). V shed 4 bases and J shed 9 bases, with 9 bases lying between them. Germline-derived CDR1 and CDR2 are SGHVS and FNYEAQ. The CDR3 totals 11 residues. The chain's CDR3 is CASSWDISYTF. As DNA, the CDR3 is TGTGCCAGCAGCTGGGACATTAGCTACACCTTC.

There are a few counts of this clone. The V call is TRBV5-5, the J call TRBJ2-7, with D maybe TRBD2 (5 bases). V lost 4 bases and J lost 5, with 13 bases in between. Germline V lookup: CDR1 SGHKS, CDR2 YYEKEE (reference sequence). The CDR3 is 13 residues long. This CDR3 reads CASSPGLTNEQYF. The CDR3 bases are TGTGCCAGCAGCCCCGGGTTGACTAACGAGCAGTACTTC.

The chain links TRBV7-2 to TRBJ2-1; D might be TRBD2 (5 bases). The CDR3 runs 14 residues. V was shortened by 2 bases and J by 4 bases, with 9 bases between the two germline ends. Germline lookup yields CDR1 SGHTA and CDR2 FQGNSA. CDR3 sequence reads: CASSLLALYNEQFF. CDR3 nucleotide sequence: TGTGCCAGCAGCTTACTAGCCCTGTACAATGAGCAGTTCTTC.

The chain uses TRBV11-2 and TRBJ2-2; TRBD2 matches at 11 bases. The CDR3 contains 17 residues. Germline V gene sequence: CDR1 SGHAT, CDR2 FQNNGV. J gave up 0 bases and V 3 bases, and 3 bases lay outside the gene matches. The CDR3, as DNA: TGTGCCAGCAGCTTCGCGGGACTAGCGGCGAACACCGGGGAGCTGTTTTTT. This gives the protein CASSFAGLAANTGELFF. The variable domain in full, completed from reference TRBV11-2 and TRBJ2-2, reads EAGVAQSPRYKIIEKRQSVAFWCNPISGHATLYWYQQILGQGPKLLIQFQNNGVVDDSQLPKDRFSAERLKGVDSTLKIQPAKLEDSAVYLCASSFAGLAANTGELFFGEGSRLTVL.

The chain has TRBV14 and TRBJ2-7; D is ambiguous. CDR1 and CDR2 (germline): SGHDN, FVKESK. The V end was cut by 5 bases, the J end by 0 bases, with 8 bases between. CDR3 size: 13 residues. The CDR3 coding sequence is TGTGCCAGCAGCGTCAGGATCTCCTACGAGCAGTACTTC. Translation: CASSVRISYEQYF.

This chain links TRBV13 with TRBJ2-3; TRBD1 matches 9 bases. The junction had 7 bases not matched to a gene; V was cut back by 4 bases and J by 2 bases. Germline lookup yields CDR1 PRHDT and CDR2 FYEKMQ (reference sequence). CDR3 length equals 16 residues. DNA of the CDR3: TGTGCCAGCAGCTCCCGGACAGGGGCAGCCACAGATACGCAGTATTTT. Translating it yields CASSSRTGAATDTQYF.

As DNA, the CDR3 is TGTGCCTGGACCGGGGGACAGGGTACTGAAGCTTTCTTT. Translation: CAWTGGQGTEAFF. The chain employs TRBV30 and TRBJ1-1; 9 bases line up with TRBD1. V lost 4 bases, J lost 5 bases, and 5 bases stayed unmatched. Germline lookup yields CDR1 GTSNPN and CDR2 SVGIG (reference sequence). The CDR3 totals 13 residues. Using reference TRBV30 and TRBJ1-1 for the parts outside the CDR3, the full variable domain is SQTIHQWPATLVQPVGSPLSLECTVEGTSNPNLYWYRQAAGRGLQLLFYSVGIGQISSEVPQNLSASRPQDRQFILSSKKLLLSDSGFYLCAWTGGQGTEAFFGQGTRLTVV.

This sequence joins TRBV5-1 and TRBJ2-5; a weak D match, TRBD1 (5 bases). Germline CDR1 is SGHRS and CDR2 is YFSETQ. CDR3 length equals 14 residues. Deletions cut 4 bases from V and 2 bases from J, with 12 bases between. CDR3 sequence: CASSPTQGQETQYF. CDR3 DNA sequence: TGCGCCAGCAGCCCGACTCAGGGACAAGAGACCCAGTACTTC. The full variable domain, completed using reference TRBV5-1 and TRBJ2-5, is KAGVTQTPRYLIKTRGQQVTLSCSPISGHRSVSWYQQTPGQGLQFLFEYFSETQRNKGNFPGRFSGRQFSNSRSEMNVSTLELGDSALYLCASSPTQGQETQYFGPGTRLLVL.

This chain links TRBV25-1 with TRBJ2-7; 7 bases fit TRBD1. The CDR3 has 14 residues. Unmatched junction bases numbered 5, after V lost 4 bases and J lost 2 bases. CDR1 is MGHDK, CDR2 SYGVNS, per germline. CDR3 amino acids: CASSGPGQTYEQYF. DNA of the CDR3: TGTGCCAGCAGTGGACCGGGACAGACCTACGAGCAGTACTTC.

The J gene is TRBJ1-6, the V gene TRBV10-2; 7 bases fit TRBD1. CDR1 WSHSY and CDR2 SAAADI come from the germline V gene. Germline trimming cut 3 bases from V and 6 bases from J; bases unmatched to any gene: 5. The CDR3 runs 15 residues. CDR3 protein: CASSDLGGSNSPLHF. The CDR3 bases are TGCGCCAGCAGTGATCTAGGGGGCTCTAATTCACCCCTCCACTTT.

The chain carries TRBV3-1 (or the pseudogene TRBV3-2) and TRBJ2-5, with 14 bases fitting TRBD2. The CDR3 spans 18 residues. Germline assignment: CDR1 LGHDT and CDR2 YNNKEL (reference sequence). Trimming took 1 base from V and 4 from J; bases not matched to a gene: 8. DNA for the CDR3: TGTGCCAGCAGCCAAGGGACTAGCGGGGGGACGGTGTTAGAGACCCAGTACTTC. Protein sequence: CASSQGTSGGTVLETQYF.

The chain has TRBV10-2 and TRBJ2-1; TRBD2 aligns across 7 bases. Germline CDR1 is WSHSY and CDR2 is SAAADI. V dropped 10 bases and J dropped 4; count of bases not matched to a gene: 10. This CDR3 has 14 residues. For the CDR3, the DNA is TGCGCCACCCTCAGGGCTAGCGGTTACAATGAGCAGTTCTTC. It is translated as CATLRASGYNEQFF.

The CDR3 sequence is CASRLAGVNTGELFF. In DNA form, the CDR3 reads TGCGCCAGCAGACTAGCGGGAGTGAACACCGGGGAGCTGTTTTTT. V usage is TRBV4-1 and J usage is TRBJ2-2; 11 bases fit TRBD2. The germline CDR1 and CDR2 sequences are MGHRA and YSYEKL. V shed 6 bases, J shed 1 base, and the junction held 1 base outside the gene matches. The length of the CDR3 is 15 residues.

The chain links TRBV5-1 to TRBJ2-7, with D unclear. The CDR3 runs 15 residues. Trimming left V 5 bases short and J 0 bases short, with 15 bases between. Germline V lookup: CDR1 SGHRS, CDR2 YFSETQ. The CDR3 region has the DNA TGCGCCAGCAGGAACGCGGAGCGTTCCTCCTACGAGCAGTACTTC. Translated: CASRNAERSSYEQYF.

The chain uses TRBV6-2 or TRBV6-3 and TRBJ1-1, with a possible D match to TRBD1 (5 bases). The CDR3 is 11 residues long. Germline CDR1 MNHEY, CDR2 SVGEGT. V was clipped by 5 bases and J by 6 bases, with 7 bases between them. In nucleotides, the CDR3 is TGTGCCAGCAGTCGGGGGGCTGAAGCTTTCTTT. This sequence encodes CASSRGAEAFF.

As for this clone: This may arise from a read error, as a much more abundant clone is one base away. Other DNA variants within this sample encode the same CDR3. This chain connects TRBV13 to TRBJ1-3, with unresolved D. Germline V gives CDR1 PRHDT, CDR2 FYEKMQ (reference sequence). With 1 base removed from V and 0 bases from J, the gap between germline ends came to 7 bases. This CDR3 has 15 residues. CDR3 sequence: CASSLDSSSGNTIYF. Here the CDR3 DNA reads TGTGCCAGCAGCTTAGACTCAAGCTCTGGAAACACCATATATTTT.

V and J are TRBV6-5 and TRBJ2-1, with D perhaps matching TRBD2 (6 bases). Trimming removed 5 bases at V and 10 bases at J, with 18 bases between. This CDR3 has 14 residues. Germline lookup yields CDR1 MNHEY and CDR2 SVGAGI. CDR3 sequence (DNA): TGTGCCAGCAGTCCGCCGGGACTCGGACCCGAGCAGTTCTTC. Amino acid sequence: CASSPPGLGPEQFF.

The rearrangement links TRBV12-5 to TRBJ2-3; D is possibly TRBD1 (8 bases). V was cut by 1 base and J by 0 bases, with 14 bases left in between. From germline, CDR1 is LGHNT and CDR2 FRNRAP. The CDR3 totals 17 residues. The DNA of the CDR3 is TGTGCTAGTGGTTTGGGAAGCGGGACAGGAAGCACAGATACGCAGTATTTT. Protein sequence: CASGLGSGTGSTDTQYF.

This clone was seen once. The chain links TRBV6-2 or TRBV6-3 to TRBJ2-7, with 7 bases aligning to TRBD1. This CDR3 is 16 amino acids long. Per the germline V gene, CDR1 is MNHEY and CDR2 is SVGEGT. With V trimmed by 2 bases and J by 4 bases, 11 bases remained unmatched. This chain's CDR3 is CASSYIDRAAGYEQYF. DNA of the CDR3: TGTGCCAGCAGTTACATCGACAGGGCCGCGGGTTACGAGCAGTACTTC.

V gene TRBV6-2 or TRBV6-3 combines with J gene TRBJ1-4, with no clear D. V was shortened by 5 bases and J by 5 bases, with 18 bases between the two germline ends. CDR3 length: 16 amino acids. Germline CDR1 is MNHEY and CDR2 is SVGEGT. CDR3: CASSNPGGPSNEKLFF. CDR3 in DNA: TGTGCCAGCAGTAACCCCGGAGGCCCTTCGAATGAAAAACTGTTTTTT.